This T cell receptor (beta chain) came from a study of cytomegalovirus exposure and HLA in healthy donors. Both 60 Vbeta primers and 13 Jbeta primers went into the PCR. Assay: immunoSEQ multiplex PCR; the TCRdb copy retains only in-frame clones and omits some. The sample has about 140,000 clones; about 80% are singletons. Germline V gene sequence: CDR1 SGHKS, CDR2 YYEKEE (reference sequence). This CDR3 has 16 amino acids. V lost 0 bases and J 0 bases, leaving 10 bases between the germline ends. Sequencing input: PBMCs. The chain links TRBV5-5 to TRBJ1-3; TRBD1 might be the D (5 bases). The origin of this receptor is a woman aged 40 to 50 in good health and CMV-seronegative. CDR3 nucleotide sequence: TGTGCCAGCAGCTTGGGCCACAGGTTCTCTGGAAACACCATATATTTT. The encoded protein is CASSLGHRFSGNTIYF. The complete variable domain, with remaining parts taken from reference TRBV5-5 and TRBJ1-3, reads DAGVTQSPTHLIKTRGQQVTLRCSPISGHKSVSWYQQVLGQGPQFIFQYYEKEERGRGNFPDRFSARQFPNYSSELNVNALLLGDSALYLCASSLGHRFSGNTIYFGEGSWLTVV.